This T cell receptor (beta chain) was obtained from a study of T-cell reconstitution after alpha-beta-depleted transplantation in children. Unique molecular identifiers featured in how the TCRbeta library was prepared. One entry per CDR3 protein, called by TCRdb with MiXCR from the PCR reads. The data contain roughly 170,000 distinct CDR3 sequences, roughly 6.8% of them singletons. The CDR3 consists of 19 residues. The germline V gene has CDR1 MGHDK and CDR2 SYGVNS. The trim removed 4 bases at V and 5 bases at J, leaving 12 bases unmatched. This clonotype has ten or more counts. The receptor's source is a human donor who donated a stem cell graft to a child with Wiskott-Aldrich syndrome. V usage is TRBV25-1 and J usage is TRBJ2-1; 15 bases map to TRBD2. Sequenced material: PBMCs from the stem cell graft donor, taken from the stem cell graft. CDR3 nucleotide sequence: TGTGCCAGCAGTGCATCTTTACCCGGGACTAGCGGGAGGAACAATGAGCAGTTCTTC. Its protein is CASSASLPGTSGRNNEQFF.